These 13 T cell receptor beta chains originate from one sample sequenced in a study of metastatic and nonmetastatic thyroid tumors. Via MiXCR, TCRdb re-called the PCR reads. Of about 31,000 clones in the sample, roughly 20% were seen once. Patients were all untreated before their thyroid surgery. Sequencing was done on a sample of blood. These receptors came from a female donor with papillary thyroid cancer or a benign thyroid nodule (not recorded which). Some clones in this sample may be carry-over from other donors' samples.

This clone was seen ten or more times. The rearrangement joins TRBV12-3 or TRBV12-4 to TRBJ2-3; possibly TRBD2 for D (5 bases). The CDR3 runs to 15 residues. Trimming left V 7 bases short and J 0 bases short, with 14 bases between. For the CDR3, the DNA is TGTGCCAGCACCCGGGCCAGCGGTAGCACAGATACGCAGTATTTT. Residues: CASTRASGSTDTQYF.

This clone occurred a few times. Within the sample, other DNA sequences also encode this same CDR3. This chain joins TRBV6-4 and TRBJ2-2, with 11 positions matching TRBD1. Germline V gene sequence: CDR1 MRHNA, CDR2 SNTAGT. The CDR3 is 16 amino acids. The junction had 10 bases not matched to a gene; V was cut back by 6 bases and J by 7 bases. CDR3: CASRTRTGGLGGELFF. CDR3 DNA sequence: TGTGCCAGCAGGACACGGACAGGGGGCTTGGGCGGGGAGCTGTTTTTT.

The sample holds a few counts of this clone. The CDR3 sequence is CASRLPNSPLHF. The CDR3 DNA reads as TGCGCCAGCAGACTACCAAATTCACCCCTCCACTTT. This rearrangement joins TRBV10-2 to TRBJ1-6; no clear D gene. This CDR3 comprises 12 residues. Germline V gene lookup returns CDR1 WSHSY and CDR2 SAAADI. The germline V and J ends were trimmed by 6 bases and 7 bases, with 7 bases remaining between them.

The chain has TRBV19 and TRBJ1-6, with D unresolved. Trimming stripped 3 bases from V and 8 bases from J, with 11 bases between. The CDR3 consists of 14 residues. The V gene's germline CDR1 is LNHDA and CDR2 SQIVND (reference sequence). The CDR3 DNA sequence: TGTGCCAGTAGTATCAAAGGACCCTATTCACCCCTCCACTTT. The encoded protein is CASSIKGPYSPLHF.

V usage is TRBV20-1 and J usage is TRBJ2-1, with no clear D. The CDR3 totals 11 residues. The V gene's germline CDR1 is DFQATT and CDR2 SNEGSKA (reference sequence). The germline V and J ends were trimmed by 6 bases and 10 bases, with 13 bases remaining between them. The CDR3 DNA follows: TGCAGTGCGCAGGCGGTAGGCGAGCAGTTCTTC. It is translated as CSAQAVGEQFF.

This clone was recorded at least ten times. CDR3 DNA sequence: TGCAGCGTAGAGAGCCAGGGACTAAACTATGGCTACACCTTC. The encoded protein is CSVESQGLNYGYTF. This chain joins TRBV29-1 and TRBJ1-2; D is perhaps TRBD1 (5 bases). The CDR3 contains 14 residues. The V end was cut by 6 bases, the J end by 2 bases, with 16 bases between. In germline, CDR1 is SQVTM, CDR2 ANQGSEA.

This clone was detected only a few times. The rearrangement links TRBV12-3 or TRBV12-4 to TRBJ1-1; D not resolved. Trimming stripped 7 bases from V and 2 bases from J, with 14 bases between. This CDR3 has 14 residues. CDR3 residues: CASTSGPLNTEAFF. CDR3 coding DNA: TGTGCCAGCACCTCGGGCCCTTTAAACACTGAAGCTTTCTTT.

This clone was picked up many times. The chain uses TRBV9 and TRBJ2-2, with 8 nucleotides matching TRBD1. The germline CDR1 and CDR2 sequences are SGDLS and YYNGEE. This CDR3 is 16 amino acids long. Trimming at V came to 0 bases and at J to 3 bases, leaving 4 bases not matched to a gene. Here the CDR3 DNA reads TGTGCCAGCAGCGTAGATGGGACAGGACACACCGGGGAGCTGTTTTTT. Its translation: CASSVDGTGHTGELFF. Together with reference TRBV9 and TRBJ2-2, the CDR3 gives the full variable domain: DSGVTQTPKHLITATGQRVTLRCSPRSGDLSVYWYQQSLDQGLQFLIQYYNGEERAKGNILERFSAQQFPDLHSELNLSSLELGDSALYFCASSVDGTGHTGELFFGEGSRLTVL.

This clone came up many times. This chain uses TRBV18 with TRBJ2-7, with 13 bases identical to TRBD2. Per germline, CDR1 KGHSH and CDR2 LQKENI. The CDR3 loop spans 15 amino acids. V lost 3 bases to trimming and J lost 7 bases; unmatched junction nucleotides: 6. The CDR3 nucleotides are TGTGCCAGCTCACCCGCCGGACTAGCGGGGGAAGAGCAGTACTTC. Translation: CASSPAGLAGEEQYF.

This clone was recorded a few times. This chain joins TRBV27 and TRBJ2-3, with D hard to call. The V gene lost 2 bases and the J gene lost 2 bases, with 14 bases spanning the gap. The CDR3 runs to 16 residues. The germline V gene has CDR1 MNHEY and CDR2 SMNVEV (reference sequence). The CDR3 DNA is TGTGCCAGCAGTTTAAGTGAGCGACTGTTCACAGATACGCAGTATTTT. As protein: CASSLSERLFTDTQYF.

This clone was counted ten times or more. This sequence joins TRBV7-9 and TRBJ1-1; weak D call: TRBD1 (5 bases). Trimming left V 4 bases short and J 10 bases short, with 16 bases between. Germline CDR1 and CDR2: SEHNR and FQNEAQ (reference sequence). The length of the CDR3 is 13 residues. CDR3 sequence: CASSSRDPEVAFF. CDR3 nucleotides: TGTGCCAGCAGCTCCAGGGACCCGGAGGTAGCTTTCTTT.

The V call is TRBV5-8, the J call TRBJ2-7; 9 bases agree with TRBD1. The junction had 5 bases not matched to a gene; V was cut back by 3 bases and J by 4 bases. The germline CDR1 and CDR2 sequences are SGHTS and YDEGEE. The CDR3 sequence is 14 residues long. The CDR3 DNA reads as TGTGCCAGCAGCTGGGGACAGGGTCGGTACGAGCAGTACTTC. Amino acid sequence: CASSWGQGRYEQYF.

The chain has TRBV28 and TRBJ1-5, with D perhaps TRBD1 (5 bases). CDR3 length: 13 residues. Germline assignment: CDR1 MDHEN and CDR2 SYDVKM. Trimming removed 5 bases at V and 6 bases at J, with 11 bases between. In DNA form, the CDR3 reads TGTGCCAGCAGTCAACAGGTGGGTCAGCCCCAGCATTTT. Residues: CASSQQVGQPQHF.